This passage covers 31 T cell receptor beta chains from one sample sequenced in a study of Graves' ophthalmopathy and Graves' hyperthyroidism. The authors amplified TCR beta CDR3 regions from RNA transcripts. The library came from an HTBI-primed first-round RT-PCR and a second-round multiplex PCR. TCRdb passed the multiplex PCR reads through MiXCR, listing each CDR3 protein once. There are 650,000 to 800,000 distinct CDR3 sequences in the sample; about 41% occur only once, and 2.5% to 3.5% lies in the top ten. Sequencing used peripheral blood. These receptors were taken from an adult man with Graves' ophthalmopathy.

This clonotype was recorded at least ten times. The chain joins TRBV6-6 to TRBJ1-2; no clear D gene. The CDR3 sequence is 13 residues long. The germline CDR1 and CDR2 sequences are MNHNY and SVGAGI (reference sequence). V was trimmed by 5 bases and J by 4 bases, leaving 11 bases between them. The CDR3: CASSDVALYGYTF. The CDR3 DNA reads as TGTGCCAGCAGTGACGTTGCCCTCTATGGCTACACCTTC.

This clonotype appeared many times. This chain joins TRBV6-2 or TRBV6-3 and TRBJ1-1; D unclear. V lost 4 bases to trimming and J lost 5 bases, with 5 bases between them. The CDR3 has 11 residues. CDR1 is MNHEY and CDR2 is SVGEGT in the germline V gene. This CDR3 reads CASSSWTEAFF. As DNA, the CDR3 is TGTGCCAGCAGTTCCTGGACTGAAGCTTTCTTT.

The sample holds many counts of this clonotype. The chain joins TRBV19 to TRBJ2-7, with 9 bases aligning to TRBD1. The CDR3 contains 13 residues. CDR1 LNHDA and CDR2 SQIVND come from the germline V gene (reference sequence). Trimming took 7 bases from V and 5 from J; bases not matched to a gene: 6. CDR3 sequence: CASTAGQGHEQYF. The CDR3 nucleotides are TGTGCCAGTACGGCGGGACAGGGCCACGAGCAGTACTTC.

A single count supports this clonotype. A much larger clone lies one base from this, so it may be a read error. The V gene is TRBV20-1, the J gene TRBJ1-2, with 11 bases matching TRBD1. The CDR3 totals 13 residues. CDR1 and CDR2 (germline): DFQATT, SNEGSKA (reference sequence). The CDR3 protein is CSARWTGGDGHTF. As DNA, the CDR3 is TGCAGTGCTAGATGGACAGGGGGCGATGGCCACACCTTC.

Details on this clonotype: A much bigger clone sits one base away, suggesting this may be a read error. The chain combines TRBV20-1 with TRBJ2-7; perhaps TRBD2 as D (6 bases). This CDR3 has 16 amino acids. Germline-derived CDR1 and CDR2 are DFQATT and SNEGSKA (reference sequence). The CDR3 protein is CSARVVAGSGSYGQYF. The CDR3 DNA reads TGCAGTGCTAGAGTCGTTGCCGGGAGCGGCTCCTACGGGCAGTACTTC.

This clonotype appeared many times. The genes are TRBV7-9 and TRBJ1-5; D might be TRBD1 (6 bases). The CDR3 consists of 14 residues. V was cut by 5 bases and J by 3 bases, with 11 bases left in between. CDR1 and CDR2 from the germline V gene are SEHNR and FQNEAQ (reference sequence). The CDR3 spells CASSKQGINQPQHF. In DNA form, the CDR3 reads TGTGCCAGCAGCAAACAGGGCATCAATCAGCCCCAGCATTTT. The variable domain in full, completed from reference TRBV7-9 and TRBJ1-5, reads DTGVSQNPRHKITKRGQNVTFRCDPISEHNRLYWYRQTLGQGPEFLTYFQNEAQLEKSRLLSDRFSAERPKGSFSTLEIQRTEQGDSAMYLCASSKQGINQPQHFGDGTRLSIL.

There are many counts of this clonotype. V and J are TRBV7-2 and TRBJ1-6; 10 bases line up with TRBD1. The CDR3 contains 15 residues. J was trimmed by 7 bases and V by 5 bases; bases with no gene match: 5. CDR1 and CDR2 from the germline V gene are SGHTA and FQGNSA. The CDR3 sequence: CASSGMGQGNSPLHF. CDR3 in DNA: TGTGCCAGCAGCGGAATGGGACAGGGGAATTCACCCCTCCACTTT.

The table lists this clonotype with a few counts. The chain combines TRBV3-1 with TRBJ1-1; D ambiguous. V dropped 1 base and J dropped 0 bases, with 9 bases sitting between them. From germline, CDR1 is LGHDT and CDR2 YNNKEL (reference sequence). The length of the CDR3 is 15 residues. The CDR3 loop reads CASSQAVLLNTEAFF. CDR3 bases: TGTGCCAGCAGCCAAGCTGTACTCTTGAACACTGAAGCTTTCTTT.

This clonotype was detected once. The chain is built from TRBV29-1 and TRBJ1-5, with TRBD1 as a possible D gene (5 bases). CDR3 length equals 13 residues. V was cut by 6 bases and J by 2 bases, with 11 bases left in between. CDR1 and CDR2 from the germline V gene are SQVTM and ANQGSEA. CDR3 sequence: CSVAGTRNQPQHF. The CDR3 DNA follows: TGCAGCGTCGCCGGGACGCGCAATCAGCCCCAGCATTTT.

The chain carries TRBV27 and TRBJ1-1; unclear D gene. The CDR3 is 14 amino acids. From germline, CDR1 is MNHEY and CDR2 SMNVEV (reference sequence). Trimming took off 2 bases at V and 1 base at J, with 8 bases between the two ends. The CDR3 sequence: CASSLNPPNTEAFF. The CDR3 DNA follows: TGTGCCAGCAGTTTAAACCCGCCGAACACTGAAGCTTTCTTT.

At least ten counts were recorded for this clonotype. The chain links TRBV6-5 to TRBJ1-1; D is uncertain. The CDR3 totals 13 residues. V dropped 6 bases and J dropped 0 bases, with 8 bases sitting between them. Germline-derived CDR1 and CDR2 are MNHEY and SVGAGI. Here the CDR3 DNA reads TGTGCCAGCAGGAAACAGCTGAACACTGAAGCTTTCTTT. This gives the protein CASRKQLNTEAFF.

With respect to this clonotype: A much larger clone is a single base away; this may be a read error. V gene TRBV11-2 combines with J gene TRBJ1-6; weak D call: TRBD1 (5 bases). Germline V gene lookup returns CDR1 SGHAT and CDR2 FQNNGV. Deletions cut 9 bases from V and 9 bases from J, with 21 bases between. This CDR3 region has 15 residues. The CDR3 DNA is TGTGCCAGTGGTACCCGGACACCTCGGGTTTCACCCCTCCACTTT. Its protein product is CASGTRTPRVSPLHF. The full variable domain, its missing parts supplied by reference TRBV11-2 and TRBJ1-6, is EAGVAQSPRYKIIEKRQSVAFWCNPISGHATLYWYQQILGQGPKLLIQFQNNGVVDDSQLPKDRFSAERLKGVDSTLKIQPAKLEDSAVYLCASGTRTPRVSPLHFGNGTRLTVT.

This clonotype was seen many times. The rearrangement joins TRBV9 to TRBJ1-3, with TRBD1 as a possible D gene (5 bases). The CDR3 sequence is 15 residues long. Trimming took 6 bases from V and 6 from J, leaving 19 bases between them. CDR1 SGDLS and CDR2 YYNGEE come from the germline V gene. CDR3 loop: CASTPVSGEENTIYF. The CDR3 nucleotides read TGTGCCAGCACTCCTGTGTCGGGGGAGGAAAACACCATATATTTT.

Ten or more counts support this clonotype. The chain recombines TRBV10-3 with TRBJ1-5; no reliable D call. V was shortened by 6 bases and J by 0 bases, with 15 bases between the two germline ends. The CDR3 runs to 16 residues. From germline, CDR1 is ENHRY and CDR2 SYGVKD. CDR3 DNA sequence: TGTGCCATCAGCGAAGAACACCCCTTTAGCAATCAGCCCCAGCATTTT. It specifies CAISEEHPFSNQPQHF.

The sample holds many counts of this clonotype. The rearrangement uses TRBV19 and TRBJ1-1; 10 bases are shared with TRBD1. The CDR3 totals 16 residues. Germline CDR1 is LNHDA and CDR2 is SQIVND (reference sequence). Losses at the gene ends were 7 bases for V and 3 bases for J; bases not matched to a gene: 11. The CDR3 DNA sequence: TGTGCCAGTACCTCCGGGACAGGGGTGGGGTACACTGAAGCTTTCTTT. It yields the protein CASTSGTGVGYTEAFF. Full variable domain (missing parts from reference TRBV19 and TRBJ1-1): DGGITQSPKYLFRKEGQNVTLSCEQNLNHDAMYWYRQDPGQGLRLIYYSQIVNDFQKGDIAEGYSVSREKKESFPLTVTSAQKNPTAFYLCASTSGTGVGYTEAFFGQGTRLTVV.

The J gene is TRBJ2-5, the V gene TRBV19; D gene uncertain. V lost 2 bases and J 4 bases, leaving 8 bases between the germline ends. Germline V gene sequence: CDR1 LNHDA, CDR2 SQIVND (reference sequence). The CDR3 extends over 13 amino acids. CDR3 sequence reads: CASSIMAVETQYF. CDR3 sequence (DNA): TGTGCCAGTAGTATAATGGCAGTAGAGACCCAGTACTTC.

This clonotype appeared many times. The chain recombines TRBV5-8 with TRBJ1-6, with TRBD1 identical over 7 bases. With 4 bases clipped from V and 10 bases from J, the junction kept 8 bases outside the gene matches. Germline values: CDR1 SGHTS, CDR2 YDEGEE. The CDR3 is 14 amino acids. CDR3 nucleotide sequence: TGTGCCAGCAGCACCGGACAGGTCTCGTCACCCCTCCACTTT. This codes for CASSTGQVSSPLHF. Combining the CDR3 with reference TRBV5-8 and TRBJ1-6 gives the whole variable domain EAGVTQSPTHLIKTRGQQATLRCSPISGHTSVYWYQQALGLGLQFLLWYDEGEERNRGNFPPRFSGRQFPNYSSELNVNALELEDSALYLCASSTGQVSSPLHFGNGTRLTVT.

V usage is TRBV7-2 and J usage is TRBJ2-7; TRBD2 is a possible D gene (5 bases). V was clipped by 4 bases and J by 7 bases, with 17 bases between them. Germline V CDR1 and CDR2: SGHTA, FQGNSA. The CDR3 contains 14 residues. For the CDR3, the DNA is TGTGCCAGCAGCTCTTATTCCGAGGGCGGTGAGCAGTACTTC. It specifies CASSSYSEGGEQYF.

The sample holds many counts of this clonotype. V is TRBV2 and J is TRBJ2-2; D not certain. Germline lookup yields CDR1 SNHLY and CDR2 FYNNEI. The CDR3 covers 14 residues. Between the trimmed V and J ends, which lost 3 bases and 0 bases, there was a span of 5 bases. Here the CDR3 DNA reads TGTGCCAGCAGTGATGCAGCGAACACCGGGGAGCTGTTTTTT. It is translated as CASSDAANTGELFF.

The chain uses TRBV2 and TRBJ2-2, with 11 bases lining up with TRBD2. The CDR3 covers 17 residues. In germline, CDR1 is SNHLY, CDR2 FYNNEI. Trimming took 2 bases from V and 0 from J; bases not matched to a gene: 2. CDR3 amino acids: CASSEIAGGPNTGELFF. The DNA of the CDR3 is TGTGCCAGCAGTGAAATAGCGGGGGGGCCGAACACCGGGGAGCTGTTTTTT.

This clonotype was observed many times. The chain uses TRBV5-6 and TRBJ1-5; D gene unclear. This CDR3 contains 15 residues. Trimming cost V 4 bases and J 7 bases, with 18 bases left between them. Germline V lookup: CDR1 SGHDT, CDR2 YYEEEE. CDR3 DNA sequence: TGTGCCAGCAGCGCGAGTTTGAGCGAAGGGCAGCCCCAGCATTTT. Its translation is CASSASLSEGQPQHF.

This chain uses TRBV19 with TRBJ1-4; TRBD1 matches at 11 bases. J was trimmed by 5 bases and V by 7 bases; bases with no gene match: 9. Germline V CDR1 and CDR2: LNHDA, SQIVND (reference sequence). The CDR3 is made up of 16 amino acids. The CDR3 spells CASTGQGAPLNEKLFF. CDR3 coding DNA: TGTGCCAGTACCGGACAGGGGGCCCCGCTCAATGAAAAACTGTTTTTT.

The chain recombines TRBV29-1 with TRBJ2-5; D gene ambiguous. The CDR3 length is 10 residues. Trimming shortened V by 3 bases and J by 13 bases, and 12 bases separated the two germline ends. In germline, CDR1 is SQVTM, CDR2 ANQGSEA. The CDR3 protein is CSVDVRNVYF. In nucleotides, the CDR3 is TGCAGCGTTGATGTGAGGAATGTGTACTTC.

This sequence joins TRBV30 and TRBJ1-5, with D possibly being TRBD1 (6 bases). Trimming pared 4 bases from V and 4 bases from J, leaving 11 bases between. There are 13 residues in the CDR3. Looked up from germline, CDR1 is GTSNPN and CDR2 is SVGIG (reference sequence). The CDR3 reads CAWTEGGNQPQHF. The CDR3 DNA follows: TGTGCCTGGACTGAGGGGGGGAATCAGCCCCAGCATTTT.

This clonotype was recorded at least ten times. J is TRBJ2-7 and V is TRBV20-1; no firm D call. CDR3 length: 11 amino acids. Germline-derived CDR1 and CDR2 are DFQATT and SNEGSKA (reference sequence). The V and J ends lost 4 bases and 1 base respectively, with 5 bases between them. The CDR3 spells CSATPSYEQYF. CDR3 nucleotides: TGCAGTGCTACTCCATCCTACGAGCAGTACTTC.

A note on this clonotype: One end of the junction varies from germline; a read error may be responsible. The chain combines TRBV7-3 with TRBJ2-5, with 7 bases matching TRBD1. The CDR3 spans 15 residues. The germline V gene has CDR1 SGHTA and CDR2 FQGTGA. DNA for the CDR3: TGTGCCACCAGTTTAGGGACAGACCCCCAAGAGATCCAGTACTTC. It translates to CATSLGTDPQEIQYF.

This clonotype has a count of ten or more. The chain is built from TRBV29-1 and TRBJ2-2; D uncertain. The V gene's germline CDR1 is SQVTM and CDR2 ANQGSEA. Trimming took 7 bases from V and 8 from J, leaving 14 bases between them. The CDR3 sequence is 12 residues long. The CDR3 here is CSAVGSRGELFF. Written as DNA, the CDR3 is TGCAGCGCGGTGGGGTCACGGGGGGAGCTGTTTTTT.

This clonotype was counted many times. V usage is TRBV7-2 and J usage is TRBJ2-7; 7 bases map to TRBD1. CDR3 length equals 14 residues. Germline loops: CDR1 SGHTA, CDR2 FQGNSA. V lost 3 bases to trimming and J lost 2 bases; unmatched junction nucleotides: 4. The CDR3 coding sequence is TGTGCCAGCAGCTTCAGGGGGTCGACCTACGAGCAGTACTTC. Translated, it gives CASSFRGSTYEQYF.

This clonotype was found many times. V is TRBV6-1 and J is TRBJ1-2; no reliable D call. This CDR3 region has 12 residues. Trimming took off 7 bases at V and 6 bases at J, with 12 bases between the two ends. Germline V gives CDR1 MNHNS, CDR2 SASEGT. DNA for the CDR3: TGTGCCAGCACCCGAATGGGGAATGGCTACACCTTC. Amino acids: CASTRMGNGYTF.

This clonotype was detected ten times or more. This chain connects TRBV6-5 to TRBJ1-4; the D gene is possibly TRBD1 (6 bases). The CDR3 runs to 12 residues. Germline V gene lookup returns CDR1 MNHEY and CDR2 SVGAGI. The V end lost 8 bases, the J end lost 7 bases, and 11 bases lay between the germline ends. The CDR3 bases are TGTGCCAGCGGAGGGGGTTCTGAAAAACTGTTTTTT. Protein sequence: CASGGGSEKLFF.

This clonotype was seen once. The germline gene is not matched at one end of the junction; a read error may be the cause. The genes are TRBV12-3 or TRBV12-4 and TRBJ2-6, with TRBD2 identical over 8 bases. The CDR3 is made up of 18 amino acids. The CDR3 is CASSLAGSGVSGANVLAF. In nucleotides, the CDR3 is TGTGCCAGCAGTTTAGCCGGTAGCGGGGTCTCTGGGGCCAACGTCCTGGCTTTC.